The subject of this entry is one T cell receptor (beta chain). This entry belongs to a study of blood T cell repertoires in COVID-19. The overall study: Spain, Italy and the United States supplied samples that represented acute and convalescent COVID-19. In each case, the material was cDNA or gDNA derived from T cells, B-cell-depleted T cells, or PBMCs.

Clones were read by immunoSEQ multiplex PCR, and TCRdb kept only the in-frame ones, dropping some. The table has approximately 280,000 clones, 86% seen once. The TCR sequence derives from a woman aged 30 to 39 who had recovered from COVID-19. Sequenced sample: peripheral blood.

The CDR3 protein is CASSLSTFGGRTNTEAFF. The CDR3, as DNA: TGCGCCAGCAGCTTGTCCACTTTTGGAGGACGGACGAACACTGAAGCTTTCTTT. The V call is TRBV5-1, the J call TRBJ1-1; D is ambiguous. Germline V CDR1 and CDR2: SGHRS, YFSETQ. The V gene lost 1 base and the J gene lost 1 base, with 20 bases spanning the gap. The CDR3 extends over 18 amino acids.